This is a list of T cell receptor beta chains from one sample in a study of blood T cell repertoires in COVID-19. The method was immunoSEQ multiplex PCR; TCRdb's version includes in-frame clones alone and lacks a portion of them. Among about 260,000 clones listed, around 90% were seen once. Specimen: peripheral blood. These receptors all come from a woman aged 60-70 years with COVID-19, enrolled during active disease. CDR3s leave out the opening cysteine and the closing phenylalanine or tryptophan.

v_gene,j_gene,CDR3aa
TRBV9,TRBJ2-3,ASSQRTSGRLSTDTQY
TRBV30,TRBJ2-5,AWVTGRGTQY
TRBV28,TRBJ2-3,ASQTGGRVSDTQY
TRBV30,TRBJ1-3,AWSRYKGGSGNTIY
TRBV19,TRBJ1-6,ASSESGTGTSPLH
TRBV9,TRBJ1-2,ASSVGTGSGYGYT
TRBV7-6,TRBJ2-5,ASIAAGTRSETQY
TRBV27,TRBJ1-4,ASSLDRGKKLF
TRBV28,TRBJ1-5,ASSLGDSNQPQH
TRBV6-5,TRBJ2-5,ASSYISMKETQY
TRBV28,TRBJ1-1,ASTLGGLGNTEAF
TRBV12-5,TRBJ2-3,ASGLGQLEVGTDTQY
TRBV4-2,TRBJ2-1,ASSRRIAHQEDEQF
TRBV2,TRBJ1-5,ASSRFGGTQPQH
TRBV9,TRBJ1-2,ASSVDDRGIYGYT
TRBV27,TRBJ2-3,ASSLSTTRETSTDTQY
TRBV9,TRBJ2-7,ASSVAGEPYEQY
TRBV29-1,TRBJ2-5,SVGLTETQY
TRBV27,TRBJ1-1,ASSWVEGSDEAF
TRBV27,TRBJ2-3,ASSPTGLTRDTQY
TRBV18,TRBJ1-4,ASSPGGNEKLF
TRBV7-2,TRBJ1-5,ASSLQPGYQPQH